The 31 T cell receptor beta chains below all came from one sample that was sequenced in a study of blood T cell repertoires in COVID-19. Sequenced by immunoSEQ multiplex PCR; TCRdb stores in-frame clones only, minus some. The sample contains around 310,000 clones, around 91% of which appear only once. The specimen was peripheral blood. The origin of the receptors is a woman aged 40 to 49 with COVID-19, enrolled during active disease.

This chain uses TRBV19 with TRBJ2-4; D may be TRBD1 (6 bases). The CDR3 is 17 residues long. Deletions cut 3 bases from V and 0 bases from J, with 15 bases between. Germline lookup yields CDR1 LNHDA and CDR2 SQIVND (reference sequence). CDR3 loop: CASSIRDKVLAKNIQYF. The CDR3 bases are TGTGCCAGTAGTATCCGGGACAAGGTGTTAGCCAAAAACATTCAGTACTTC.

The chain combines TRBV5-8 with TRBJ2-1; TRBD1 is a possible D gene (5 bases). Looked up from germline, CDR1 is SGHTS and CDR2 is YDEGEE. With 5 bases removed from V and 0 bases from J, the gap between germline ends came to 15 bases. The CDR3 loop spans 16 amino acids. CDR3 sequence (DNA): TGTGCCAGCAGTCCAGGGCGGATTAGCTCCTACAATGAGCAGTTCTTC. It codes for CASSPGRISSYNEQFF.

This chain uses TRBV27 with TRBJ2-2, with 7 bases matching TRBD2. This CDR3 spans 15 amino acids. Trimming took 2 bases from V and 5 from J; bases not matched to a gene: 5. In germline, CDR1 is MNHEY, CDR2 SMNVEV (reference sequence). CDR3 sequence (DNA): TGTGCCAGCAGTTTAATTTGGCGGGAGACCGGGGAGCTGTTTTTT. It yields the protein CASSLIWRETGELFF.

This rearrangement joins TRBV7-9 to TRBJ1-1; 7 nucleotides match TRBD1. The CDR3 totals 16 residues. Germline V gene data show CDR1 as SEHNR and CDR2 as FQNEAQ (reference sequence). The V gene end was trimmed by 3 bases and the J gene end by 4 bases; junction bases not matched to a gene: 11. The CDR3 loop is CASSFDLRSGGTEAFF. The CDR3 nucleotides read TGTGCCAGCAGCTTTGACCTTCGATCAGGGGGCACTGAAGCTTTCTTT.

V is TRBV5-5 and J is TRBJ1-6; no reliable D call. Germline CDR1 SGHKS, CDR2 YYEKEE (reference sequence). This CDR3 contains 17 residues. The germline V and J ends were trimmed by 1 base and 8 bases, with 19 bases remaining between them. CDR3 sequence (DNA): TGTGCCAGCAGCTTGCAACCGGGAGCCCCTGGGGATTCACCCCTCCACTTT. Its translation: CASSLQPGAPGDSPLHF.

This chain uses TRBV12-3 or TRBV12-4 with TRBJ1-2; the match to TRBD1 covers 8 bases. CDR3 length: 12 amino acids. The CDR3 sequence: CKGAGGGYGYTF. The CDR3 DNA sequence: TGTAAGGGGGCAGGGGGCGGGTATGGCTACACCTTC.

This chain links TRBV27 with TRBJ2-7, with 9 bases that match TRBD1. Germline-derived CDR1 and CDR2 are MNHEY and SMNVEV (reference sequence). Unmatched junction bases numbered 11, after V lost 6 bases and J lost 5 bases. The CDR3 loop spans 15 amino acids. DNA of the CDR3: TGTGCCAGCAGACCAGGGGGGACAGGGATCGACGAGCAGTACTTC. Protein: CASRPGGTGIDEQYF.

The chain employs TRBV2 and TRBJ1-1; TRBD1 aligns across 9 bases. The CDR3 is 13 amino acids. In germline, CDR1 is SNHLY, CDR2 FYNNEI. The junction had 5 bases not matched to a gene; V was cut back by 6 bases and J by 6 bases. CDR3: CASRGDRVAEAFF. CDR3 bases: TGTGCCAGCAGGGGGGACAGGGTCGCTGAAGCTTTCTTT.

The genes are TRBV27 and TRBJ2-3; TRBD2 matches 14 bases. Trimming at V came to 4 bases and at J to 5 bases, leaving 11 bases not matched to a gene. CDR3 length equals 18 residues. Looked up from germline, CDR1 is MNHEY and CDR2 is SMNVEV (reference sequence). CDR3 sequence (DNA): TGTGCCAGCAGTTCCCTAGGACTAGCGGGGGGCCCCTTAGATACGCAGTATTTT. This encodes CASSSLGLAGGPLDTQYF.

V gene TRBV4-2 combines with J gene TRBJ2-1; no firm D call. The V end was cut by 0 bases, the J end by 0 bases, with 9 bases between. Germline values: CDR1 LGHNA, CDR2 YNFKEQ. This CDR3 contains 16 residues. CDR3 coding DNA: TGTGCCAGCAGCCAAGACTCCCGAGGCTCCTACAATGAGCAGTTCTTC. Translated: CASSQDSRGSYNEQFF.

This chain uses TRBV5-6 with TRBJ1-2; TRBD1 matches 10 bases. V trimming: 5 bases; J trimming: 2 bases; junction bases outside the gene matches: 0. CDR3 length: 13 amino acids. Germline V gene sequence: CDR1 SGHDT, CDR2 YYEEEE. The CDR3 protein is CASRGQGNYGYTF. The CDR3 coding sequence is TGTGCCAGCAGGGGACAGGGGAACTATGGCTACACCTTC.

The chain links TRBV9 to TRBJ2-1; 10 nucleotides agree with TRBD2. The CDR3 spans 14 residues. Germline lookup yields CDR1 SGDLS and CDR2 YYNGEE. V lost 5 bases to trimming and J lost 4 bases; unmatched junction nucleotides: 3. The CDR3 region is CASRPSGGYNEQFF. The CDR3, as DNA: TGTGCCAGCAGACCTAGCGGGGGTTACAATGAGCAGTTCTTC.

The V call is TRBV5-5, the J call TRBJ2-1; 10 positions agree with TRBD2. Germline CDR1 SGHKS, CDR2 YYEKEE (reference sequence). The CDR3 has 18 amino acids. Unmatched junction bases numbered 15, after V lost 0 bases and J lost 9 bases. In nucleotides, the CDR3 is TGTGCCAGCAGCTTGGCCGTGGCTTCGAGCGGGGGGGCCGGTGAGCAGTTCTTC. It translates to CASSLAVASSGGAGEQFF.

This sequence joins TRBV14 and TRBJ2-7, with D possibly being TRBD1 (5 bases). The CDR3 length is 15 residues. Per the germline V gene, CDR1 is SGHDN and CDR2 is FVKESK. Trimming left V 4 bases short and J 1 base short, with 14 bases between. The CDR3 reads CASSLYAQGSYEQYF. For the CDR3, the DNA is TGTGCCAGCAGCCTATATGCGCAGGGATCCTACGAGCAGTACTTC.

V gene TRBV20-1 combines with J gene TRBJ2-3; 8 bases match TRBD2. The germline V gene has CDR1 DFQATT and CDR2 SNEGSKA (reference sequence). CDR3 length: 11 residues. The CDR3: CSSGSGDTQYF. In DNA form, the CDR3 reads TGCTCGAGCGGGAGTGGAGATACGCAGTATTTT.

The rearrangement uses TRBV6-1 and TRBJ2-7; 8 positions match TRBD1. The V gene end was trimmed by 2 bases and the J gene end by 0 bases; junction bases not matched to a gene: 9. CDR3 size: 17 residues. Per germline, CDR1 MNHNS and CDR2 SASEGT. The CDR3 protein is CASSERGGQVFSYEQYF. In nucleotides, the CDR3 is TGTGCCAGCAGTGAACGTGGGGGACAGGTTTTCTCCTACGAGCAGTACTTC.

V and J are TRBV3-1 (or the pseudogene TRBV3-2) and TRBJ1-2; 11 nucleotides align to TRBD1. CDR1 LGHDT and CDR2 YNNKEL come from the germline V gene (reference sequence). The J segment lost 2 bases and the V segment lost 3 bases, leaving 5 bases of the junction unmatched. The CDR3 covers 16 residues. CDR3 loop: CASSHLGQGDNYGYTF. The DNA of the CDR3 is TGTGCCAGCAGCCACCTGGGACAGGGGGACAACTATGGCTACACCTTC.

This sequence joins TRBV9 and TRBJ2-1; TRBD2 is a possible D gene (5 bases). The CDR3 is 14 amino acids. V shed 3 bases and J shed 6 bases, with 13 bases lying between them. CDR1 and CDR2 from the germline V gene are SGDLS and YYNGEE. CDR3 nucleotide sequence: TGTGCCAGCAGCGCAAGCGGCTTTTCCAATGAGCAGTTCTTC. This translates into CASSASGFSNEQFF.

This sequence joins TRBV5-1 and TRBJ2-7, with 8 bases lining up with TRBD1. The CDR3 consists of 16 residues. V shed 0 bases, J shed 5 bases, and the junction held 10 bases outside the gene matches. Per the germline V gene, CDR1 is SGHRS and CDR2 is YFSETQ. The CDR3 sequence: CASSLVGRTGRNEQYF. The CDR3 DNA sequence: TGCGCCAGCAGCTTGGTTGGGCGGACAGGGAGGAACGAGCAGTACTTC.

The V call is TRBV4-3, the J call TRBJ1-2; 8 bases agree with TRBD1. The V gene end was trimmed by 0 bases and the J gene end by 4 bases; junction bases not matched to a gene: 4. Per the germline V gene, CDR1 is LGHNA and CDR2 is YSLEER. The CDR3 spans 15 residues. CDR3 nucleotide sequence: TGCGCCAGCAGCCAAGACAGGGGGCGAGGCTATGGCTACACCTTC. Translated, it gives CASSQDRGRGYGYTF.

The J gene is TRBJ1-6, the V gene TRBV4-3; 9 bases are a match to TRBD1. V gave up 0 bases and J gave up 16 bases; unmatched junction bases: 4. The CDR3 contains 13 residues. Germline V lookup: CDR1 LGHNA, CDR2 YSLEER. CDR3 in DNA: TGCGCCAGCAGCCAAGAGTACGGGACAGGGCTCCACTTT. The encoded protein is CASSQEYGTGLHF.

This sequence joins TRBV20-1 and TRBJ1-3, with unresolved D. Per the germline V gene, CDR1 is DFQATT and CDR2 is SNEGSKA (reference sequence). The CDR3 runs to 13 residues. The V end was cut by 3 bases, the J end by 4 bases, with 10 bases between. In nucleotides, the CDR3 is TGCAGTGCTAGTTTACTCAGGGGAAACACCATATATTTT. Translation: CSASLLRGNTIYF.

This clone is a singleton in its sample. J is TRBJ2-1 and V is TRBV6-6; D call uncertain. The CDR3 has 14 amino acids. Germline CDR1 and CDR2: MNHNY and SVGAGI (reference sequence). V was cut by 2 bases and J by 4 bases, with 9 bases left in between. CDR3 residues: CASSYGGSYNEQFF. The CDR3 DNA reads as TGTGCCAGCAGTTACGGCGGTAGTTACAATGAGCAGTTCTTC.

The chain combines TRBV6-2 or TRBV6-3 with TRBJ2-3; D gene uncertain. Trimming left V 1 base short and J 4 bases short, with 18 bases between. The CDR3 loop spans 17 amino acids. CDR1 and CDR2 (germline): MNHEY, SVGEGT. In DNA, the CDR3 is TGTGCCAGCAGTTACTTGCGACTCCTCAAAGTGGCAGATACGCAGTATTTT. Encoded protein: CASSYLRLLKVADTQYF.

The rearrangement links TRBV6-5 to TRBJ2-7; D may be TRBD1 (7 bases). Trimming removed 7 bases at V and 0 bases at J, with 16 bases between. The CDR3 runs to 15 residues. Germline V CDR1 and CDR2: MNHEY, SVGAGI. The CDR3 region is CASILQGGISYEQYF. The CDR3 nucleotides are TGTGCCAGCATCCTTCAGGGGGGAATCTCCTACGAGCAGTACTTC.

This chain links TRBV10-3 with TRBJ2-7, with 12 bases lining up with TRBD2. The CDR3 contains 15 residues. Looked up from germline, CDR1 is ENHRY and CDR2 is SYGVKD. V gave up 3 bases and J gave up 5 bases; unmatched junction bases: 5. The CDR3 here is CAISDLAGGPDEQYF. DNA of the CDR3: TGTGCCATCAGTGATCTAGCGGGAGGGCCGGACGAGCAGTACTTC.

This clone was seen a single time. The V gene is TRBV7-8, the J gene TRBJ1-2; D is unclear. The CDR3 extends over 14 amino acids. CDR1 and CDR2 (germline): SGHVS, FQNEAQ. Trimming pared 1 base from V and 3 bases from J, leaving 9 bases between. CDR3: CASSLGQSDYGYTF. CDR3 DNA sequence: TGTGCCAGCAGCTTAGGACAATCGGACTATGGCTACACCTTC.

The chain has TRBV7-9 and TRBJ2-5, with TRBD1 matching over 9 bases. CDR3 length equals 14 residues. V shed 4 bases and J 2 bases; nucleotides not matched to a gene: 2. From germline, CDR1 is SEHNR and CDR2 FQNEAQ (reference sequence). This CDR3 reads CASSWGQGQETQYF. The CDR3 DNA sequence: TGTGCCAGCAGCTGGGGACAGGGACAAGAGACCCAGTACTTC.

J is TRBJ1-2 and V is TRBV6-5, with D perhaps TRBD1 (5 bases). The V end lost 2 bases, the J end lost 6 bases, and 10 bases lay between the germline ends. This CDR3 comprises 13 residues. Looked up from germline, CDR1 is MNHEY and CDR2 is SVGAGI. CDR3 sequence reads: CASSYRGSHGYTF. CDR3 bases: TGTGCCAGCAGTTACCGGGGGTCTCATGGCTACACCTTC.

The V and J genes are TRBV7-9 and TRBJ1-6, with 8 bases fitting TRBD1. The CDR3 consists of 14 residues. Germline values: CDR1 SEHNR, CDR2 FQNEAQ (reference sequence). V shed 6 bases, J shed 6 bases, and the junction held 4 bases outside the gene matches. The CDR3 loop is CASRQGQGNSPLHF. As DNA, the CDR3 is TGTGCCAGCAGACAAGGACAGGGTAATTCACCCCTCCACTTT. Drawing the rest from reference TRBV7-9 and TRBJ1-6, the complete variable domain is DTGVSQNPRHKITKRGQNVTFRCDPISEHNRLYWYRQTLGQGPEFLTYFQNEAQLEKSRLLSDRFSAERPKGSFSTLEIQRTEQGDSAMYLCASRQGQGNSPLHFGNGTRLTVT.

The V call is TRBV9, the J call TRBJ2-3; TRBD2 is a possible D gene (5 bases). This CDR3 comprises 14 residues. Trimming took 0 bases from V and 3 from J, leaving 8 bases between them. CDR1 and CDR2 from the germline V gene are SGDLS and YYNGEE. The CDR3 region has the DNA TGTGCCAGCAGCGTAGTGGTAGCGACAGATACGCAGTATTTT. Residues: CASSVVVATDTQYF.